These 27 T cell receptor beta chains were all obtained from the same sample, sequenced in a study of identifying expanded T cells in peripheral blood. Only in-frame clones appear in the TCRdb table, and some are missing; sequencing was by immunoSEQ multiplex PCR. This table holds about 130,000 clones, roughly 90% found once. The sequenced sample consisted of blood. The source is a person aged 18-70 years in good health.

The chain joins TRBV11-1 to TRBJ1-1; D is ambiguous. Trimming removed 5 bases at V and 0 bases at J, with 13 bases between. The CDR3 runs 15 residues. Looked up from germline, CDR1 is SGHAT and CDR2 is FQDESV (reference sequence). This CDR3 is CASSLIGGMNTEAFF. CDR3 sequence (DNA): TGTGCCAGCAGCCTCATAGGAGGTATGAACACTGAAGCTTTCTTT.

This chain joins TRBV19 and TRBJ2-1, with 11 bases identical to TRBD2. Germline V gene lookup returns CDR1 LNHDA and CDR2 SQIVND (reference sequence). V dropped 5 bases and J dropped 4; count of bases not matched to a gene: 7. There are 16 residues in the CDR3. The CDR3 region has the DNA TGTGCCAGTAGTGTACTAGCGGGAGTAGGGTACAATGAGCAGTTCTTC. This gives the protein CASSVLAGVGYNEQFF.

The genes are TRBV30 and TRBJ1-2; possible D gene TRBD1, 6 bases. The germline V and J ends were trimmed by 2 bases and 5 bases, with 12 bases remaining between them. Germline V gene lookup returns CDR1 GTSNPN and CDR2 SVGIG (reference sequence). The CDR3 runs 13 residues. Here the CDR3 reads CAWSTGGGYGYTF. DNA of the CDR3: TGTGCCTGGAGTACGGGGGGCGGGTATGGCTACACCTTC.

This chain joins TRBV6-1 and TRBJ2-2; D possibly corresponds to TRBD1 (5 bases). Germline V gene lookup returns CDR1 MNHNS and CDR2 SASEGT. V gave up 7 bases and J gave up 4 bases, with 13 bases separating them. This CDR3 has 14 amino acids. DNA for the CDR3: TGTGCCAGCAACTTAGACAGATTCACCGGGGAGCTGTTTTTT. It specifies CASNLDRFTGELFF.

This clone was seen a few times. V gene TRBV27 combines with J gene TRBJ1-6; perhaps TRBD1 as D (5 bases). CDR3 size: 15 residues. Trimming shortened V by 2 bases and J by 9 bases, and 14 bases separated the two germline ends. Germline lookup yields CDR1 MNHEY and CDR2 SMNVEV (reference sequence). CDR3 DNA sequence: TGTGCCAGCAGTTTAAGGGGAATTGGAGGTTCACCCCTCCACTTT. Its protein product is CASSLRGIGGSPLHF.

CDR3 region: CASSSSGRAEQFF. The CDR3 nucleotides read TGTGCCAGCAGTTCTAGCGGGAGGGCAGAGCAGTTCTTC. This rearrangement joins TRBV6-5 to TRBJ2-1; the match to TRBD2 covers 12 bases. The CDR3 runs to 13 residues. Germline V gene lookup returns CDR1 MNHEY and CDR2 SVGAGI. J gave up 10 bases and V 4 bases, and 2 bases lay outside the gene matches.

This chain links TRBV6-5 with TRBJ1-4; TRBD1 aligns across 8 bases. CDR3 length: 15 residues. The ends lost 7 bases at V and 6 bases at J; junction bases unmatched: 10. CDR1 and CDR2 from the germline V gene are MNHEY and SVGAGI. As DNA, the CDR3 is TGTGCCAGCACCTATACCGACAGGGGTTATGAAAAACTGTTTTTT. Protein: CASTYTDRGYEKLFF.

There are many counts of this clone. This chain joins TRBV6-1 and TRBJ1-2, with D maybe TRBD1 (5 bases). Trimming cost V 4 bases and J 4 bases, with 19 bases left between them. The CDR3 sequence is 16 residues long. Germline CDR1 is MNHNS and CDR2 is SASEGT. The CDR3 loop reads CASSGPDGGGTYGYTF. The CDR3, as DNA: TGTGCCAGCAGTGGCCCTGACGGGGGTGGTACCTATGGCTACACCTTC.

The chain carries TRBV6-1 and TRBJ2-7; the D gene is possibly TRBD1 (5 bases). V was shortened by 0 bases and J by 5 bases, with 5 bases between the two germline ends. This CDR3 has 12 amino acids. Germline loops: CDR1 MNHNS, CDR2 SASEGT. The CDR3 sequence: CASSEAGDEQYF. Here the CDR3 DNA reads TGTGCCAGCAGTGAAGCAGGGGACGAGCAGTACTTC.

V gene TRBV5-4 combines with J gene TRBJ1-2, with D perhaps TRBD1 (6 bases). V was trimmed by 2 bases and J by 8 bases, leaving 19 bases between them. The germline V gene encodes CDR1 SGHNT and CDR2 YYREEE (reference sequence). This CDR3 comprises 15 residues. As DNA, the CDR3 is TGTGCCAGCAGCTTTTCCTCCGGGGGGCTGGGCGGCTACACCTTC. It is translated as CASSFSSGGLGGYTF.

The sample holds a few counts of this clone. The chain joins TRBV6-5 to TRBJ2-7; D possibly uses TRBD1 or TRBD2 (5 bases each). V was cut by 0 bases and J by 0 bases, with 9 bases left in between. Germline V gene sequence: CDR1 MNHEY, CDR2 SVGAGI. There are 15 residues in the CDR3. The CDR3 DNA reads TGTGCCAGCAGTTACTCCCCGGGACGCTCCTACGAGCAGTACTTC. Translated, it gives CASSYSPGRSYEQYF.

This chain links TRBV7-2 with TRBJ2-3; 8 positions match TRBD2. Germline loops: CDR1 SGHTA, CDR2 FQGNSA. Trimming took 5 bases from V and 4 from J; bases not matched to a gene: 5. This CDR3 is 14 amino acids long. This chain's CDR3 is CASSITSGPDTQYF. The CDR3 DNA sequence: TGTGCCAGCAGCATTACTAGCGGCCCAGATACGCAGTATTTT.

The chain combines TRBV9 with TRBJ2-2, with TRBD1 matching over 10 bases. The length of the CDR3 is 18 residues. Germline V gene data show CDR1 as SGDLS and CDR2 as YYNGEE. Unmatched junction bases numbered 12, after V lost 4 bases and J lost 3 bases. The CDR3 DNA reads TGTGCCAGCAGCCTTTCTCGACAGGGGGCGGTTTACACCGGGGAGCTGTTTTTT. It encodes CASSLSRQGAVYTGELFF.

The rearrangement uses TRBV5-1 and TRBJ2-7, with 13 nucleotides matching TRBD2. The V and J ends lost 5 bases and 2 bases, in that order; junction bases with no gene match: 4. The CDR3 consists of 15 residues. CDR1 is SGHRS, CDR2 YFSETQ, per germline. This CDR3 reads CASRAGLAGAYEQYF. Written as DNA, the CDR3 is TGCGCCAGCAGAGCCGGACTAGCGGGGGCCTACGAGCAGTACTTC.

The V gene is TRBV9, the J gene TRBJ2-7; 7 positions match TRBD1. V shed 2 bases and J 3 bases; nucleotides not matched to a gene: 5. Germline V gives CDR1 SGDLS, CDR2 YYNGEE. The CDR3 runs 14 residues. DNA of the CDR3: TGTGCCAGCAGCGTGGGGACAGAGCTCTACGAGCAGTACTTC. Translation gives CASSVGTELYEQYF.

The chain recombines TRBV7-9 with TRBJ2-2; TRBD2 matches 8 bases. The CDR3 is made up of 18 amino acids. Germline CDR1 reads SEHNR; CDR2 reads FQNEAQ (reference sequence). Unmatched junction bases numbered 15, after V lost 6 bases and J lost 3 bases. The CDR3 here is CASRLTGGAYFDTGELFF. CDR3 nucleotide sequence: TGTGCCAGCAGACTAACCGGGGGGGCTTATTTTGACACCGGGGAGCTGTTTTTT.

The chain couples TRBV11-3 to TRBJ2-3; possible D gene TRBD1, 5 bases. The CDR3 has 13 residues. Germline V gene data show CDR1 as SGHNT and CDR2 as YENEEA. V dropped 5 bases and J dropped 5 bases, with 11 bases sitting between them. The CDR3 reads CASSRVRGDTQYF. DNA for the CDR3: TGTGCCAGCAGCCGCGTAAGGGGAGATACGCAGTATTTT.

This rearrangement joins TRBV7-3 to TRBJ2-5, with a weak D call TRBD2 (6 bases). The germline CDR1 and CDR2 sequences are SGHTA and FQGTGA. The CDR3 runs 15 residues. Trimming left V 5 bases short and J 4 bases short, with 17 bases between. In DNA form, the CDR3 reads TGTGCCAGCAGCACTGGCGGGGCCAGTGGAGAGACCCAGTACTTC. Amino acid sequence: CASSTGGASGETQYF. Full variable domain (missing parts from reference TRBV7-3 and TRBJ2-5): GAGVSQTPSNKVTEKGKYVELRCDPISGHTALYWYRQSLGQGPEFLIYFQGTGAADDSGLPNDRFFAVRPEGSVSTLKIQRTERGDSAVYLCASSTGGASGETQYFGPGTRLLVL.

The rearrangement links TRBV7-9 to TRBJ2-7, with D unresolved. Trimming left V 5 bases short and J 4 bases short, with 9 bases between. The length of the CDR3 is 12 residues. From germline, CDR1 is SEHNR and CDR2 FQNEAQ (reference sequence). In DNA, the CDR3 is TGTGCCAGCAGCGTTAATTTGTACGAGCAGTACTTC. Its protein is CASSVNLYEQYF.

V gene TRBV10-1 combines with J gene TRBJ2-5, with D tentatively TRBD2 (6 bases). V lost 3 bases, J lost 3 bases, and 8 bases lay in between. The germline gives CDR1 WNHNN, CDR2 SYGVQD (reference sequence). The CDR3 sequence is 13 residues long. The CDR3 spells CASSEWGEETQYF. CDR3 sequence (DNA): TGCGCCAGCAGTGAATGGGGGGAAGAGACCCAGTACTTC.

This clone has more than one count but fewer than ten. The CDR3 bases are TGTGCCAGCACCCCGGAGCGGACCCGAAACACCATATATTTT. Translating it yields CASTPERTRNTIYF. The chain couples TRBV4-2 to TRBJ1-3; no reliable D call. This CDR3 has 14 amino acids. Per the germline V gene, CDR1 is LGHNA and CDR2 is YNFKEQ. V was pared by 7 bases and J by 5 bases, with 15 bases between.

CDR3 DNA: TGCGCCAGCAGCTTGATTAGGACAGGGAACGAGCAGTACTTC. Translating gives CASSLIRTGNEQYF. The V and J genes are TRBV5-1 and TRBJ2-7, with TRBD1 matching over 8 bases. CDR3 length: 14 amino acids. With 1 base clipped from V and 5 bases from J, the junction kept 5 bases outside the gene matches. Germline CDR1 is SGHRS and CDR2 is YFSETQ.

With respect to this clone: The sample has other DNA sequences that encode this CDR3 too. The chain is built from TRBV7-2 and TRBJ2-2; 12 positions agree with TRBD1. J gave up 8 bases and V 5 bases, and 9 bases lay outside the gene matches. Germline V gene lookup returns CDR1 SGHTA and CDR2 FQGNSA. The CDR3 sequence is 16 residues long. The CDR3 DNA is TGTGCCAGCAGCAAACCCGGGACAGGGGGCTTTGGGGAGCTGTTTTTT. Translated, it gives CASSKPGTGGFGELFF. The complete variable domain, with remaining parts taken from reference TRBV7-2 and TRBJ2-2, reads GAGVSQSPSNKVTEKGKDVELRCDPISGHTALYWYRQSLGQGLEFLIYFQGNSAPDKSGLPSDRFSAERTGGSVSTLTIQRTQQEDSAVYLCASSKPGTGGFGELFFGEGSRLTVL.

The CDR3 reads CASSVSRGSGTGELFF. CDR3 sequence (DNA): TGTGCCAGCAGCGTAAGTCGCGGTAGCGGGACCGGGGAGCTGTTTTTT. The gene calls are TRBV9 and TRBJ2-2, with 7 bases matching TRBD2. This CDR3 spans 16 amino acids. The germline V gene encodes CDR1 SGDLS and CDR2 YYNGEE. The junction had 8 bases not matched to a gene; V was cut back by 1 base and J by 5 bases.

V is TRBV7-9 and J is TRBJ2-2; D unclear. Germline lookup yields CDR1 SEHNR and CDR2 FQNEAQ (reference sequence). V dropped 4 bases and J dropped 6 bases, with 9 bases sitting between them. There are 13 residues in the CDR3. The CDR3 coding sequence is TGTGCCAGCAGCTCAGCAAGGTCCGGGGAGCTGTTTTTT. This translates into CASSSARSGELFF. The variable domain in full, with the rest retrieved from reference TRBV7-9 and TRBJ2-2, is DTGVSQNPRHKITKRGQNVTFRCDPISEHNRLYWYRQTLGQGPEFLTYFQNEAQLEKSRLLSDRFSAERPKGSFSTLEIQRTEQGDSAMYLCASSSARSGELFFGEGSRLTVL.

CDR3 DNA sequence: TGTGCCAGCAGTTTAAAGGGCAGGGGTGGCTACACCTTC. It encodes CASSLKGRGGYTF. J is TRBJ1-2 and V is TRBV27; possibly TRBD1 for D (6 bases). This CDR3 region has 13 residues. Between the trimmed V and J ends, which lost 2 bases and 7 bases, there was a span of 11 bases. The germline gives CDR1 MNHEY, CDR2 SMNVEV (reference sequence).

The CDR3 sequence: CASRWGQSPNQPQHF. DNA of the CDR3: TGTGCCAGCAGATGGGGACAGAGCCCCAATCAGCCCCAGCATTTT. The chain carries TRBV7-9 and TRBJ1-5, with TRBD1 identical over 7 bases. Germline CDR1 SEHNR, CDR2 FQNEAQ (reference sequence). J gave up 3 bases and V 6 bases, and 8 bases lay outside the gene matches. CDR3 length equals 15 residues.